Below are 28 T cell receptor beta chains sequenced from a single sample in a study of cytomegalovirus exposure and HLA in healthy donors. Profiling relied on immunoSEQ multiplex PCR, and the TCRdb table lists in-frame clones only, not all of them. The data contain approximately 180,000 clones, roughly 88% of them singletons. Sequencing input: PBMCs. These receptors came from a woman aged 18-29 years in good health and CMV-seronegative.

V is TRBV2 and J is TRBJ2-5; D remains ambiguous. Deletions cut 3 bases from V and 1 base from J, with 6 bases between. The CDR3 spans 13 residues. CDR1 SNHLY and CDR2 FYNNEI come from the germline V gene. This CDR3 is CASSDHSQETQYF. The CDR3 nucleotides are TGTGCCAGCAGTGATCACAGCCAAGAGACCCAGTACTTC.

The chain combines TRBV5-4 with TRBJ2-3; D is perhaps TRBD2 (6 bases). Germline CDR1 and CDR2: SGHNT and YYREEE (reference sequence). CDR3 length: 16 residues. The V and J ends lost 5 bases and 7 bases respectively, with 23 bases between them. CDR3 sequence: CASSRRPGLIRNTQYF. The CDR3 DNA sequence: TGTGCCAGCAGTCGCCGTCCGGGACTTATCAGGAATACGCAGTATTTT.

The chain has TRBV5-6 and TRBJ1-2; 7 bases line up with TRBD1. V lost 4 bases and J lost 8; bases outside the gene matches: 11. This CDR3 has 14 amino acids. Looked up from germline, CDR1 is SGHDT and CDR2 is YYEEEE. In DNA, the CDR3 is TGTGCCAGCAGCCCCGAGGGACAGCGGAGGGGCTACACCTTC. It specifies CASSPEGQRRGYTF.

The CDR3 protein is CASSLSLQGAKEKLFF. The CDR3, as DNA: TGTGCCAGCAGCTTGTCTTTACAGGGGGCCAAAGAAAAACTGTTTTTT. The V and J genes are TRBV5-8 and TRBJ1-4; 9 bases are a match to TRBD1. The length of the CDR3 is 16 residues. With 1 base clipped from V and 8 bases from J, the junction kept 9 bases outside the gene matches. Germline loops: CDR1 SGHTS, CDR2 YDEGEE.

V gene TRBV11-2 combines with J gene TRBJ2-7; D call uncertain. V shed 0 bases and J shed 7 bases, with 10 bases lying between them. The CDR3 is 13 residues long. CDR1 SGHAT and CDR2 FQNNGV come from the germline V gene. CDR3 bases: TGTGCCAGCAGCTTAGATCCTACTGTGGAGCAGTACTTC. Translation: CASSLDPTVEQYF.

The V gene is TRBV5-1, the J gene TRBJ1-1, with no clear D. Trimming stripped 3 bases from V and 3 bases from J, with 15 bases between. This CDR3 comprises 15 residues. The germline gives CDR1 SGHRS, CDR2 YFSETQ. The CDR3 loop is CASSSRGGSDTEAFF. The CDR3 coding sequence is TGCGCCAGCAGCTCTAGAGGAGGTAGCGACACTGAAGCTTTCTTT.

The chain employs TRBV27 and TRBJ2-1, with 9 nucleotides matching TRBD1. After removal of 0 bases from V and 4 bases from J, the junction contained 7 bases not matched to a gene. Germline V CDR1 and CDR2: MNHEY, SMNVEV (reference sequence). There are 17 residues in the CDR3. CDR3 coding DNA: TGTGCCAGCAGTTTATCTTGGACAGGGGCAAGATACAATGAGCAGTTCTTC. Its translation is CASSLSWTGARYNEQFF.

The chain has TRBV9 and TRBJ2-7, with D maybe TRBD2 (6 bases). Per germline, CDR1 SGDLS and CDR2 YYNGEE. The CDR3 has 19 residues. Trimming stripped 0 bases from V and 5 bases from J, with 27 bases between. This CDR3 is CASSVEGDSPSSGDHEQYF. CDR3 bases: TGTGCCAGCAGCGTAGAGGGAGACTCCCCCTCGTCGGGGGACCACGAGCAGTACTTC.

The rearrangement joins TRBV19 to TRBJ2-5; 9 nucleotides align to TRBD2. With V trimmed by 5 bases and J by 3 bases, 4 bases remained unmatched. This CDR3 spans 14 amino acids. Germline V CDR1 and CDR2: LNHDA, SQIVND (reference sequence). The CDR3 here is CASSWSSGKETQYF. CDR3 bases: TGTGCCAGTAGTTGGTCTAGCGGGAAAGAGACCCAGTACTTC.

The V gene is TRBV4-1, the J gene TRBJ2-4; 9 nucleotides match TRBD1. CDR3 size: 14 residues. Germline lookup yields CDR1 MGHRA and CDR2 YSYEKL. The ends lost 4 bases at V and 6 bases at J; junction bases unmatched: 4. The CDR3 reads CASSPGQGVNIQYF. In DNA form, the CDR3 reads TGCGCCAGCAGCCCGGGACAGGGCGTAAACATTCAGTACTTC.

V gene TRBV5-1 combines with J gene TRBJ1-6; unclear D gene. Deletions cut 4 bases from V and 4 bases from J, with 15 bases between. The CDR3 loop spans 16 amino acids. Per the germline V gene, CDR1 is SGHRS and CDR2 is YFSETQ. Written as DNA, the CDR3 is TGCGCCAGCAGCCCTAGAGAGTTTTCTTATAATTCACCCCTCCACTTT. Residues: CASSPREFSYNSPLHF. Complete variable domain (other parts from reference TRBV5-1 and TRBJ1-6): KAGVTQTPRYLIKTRGQQVTLSCSPISGHRSVSWYQQTPGQGLQFLFEYFSETQRNKGNFPGRFSGRQFSNSRSEMNVSTLELGDSALYLCASSPREFSYNSPLHFGNGTRLTVT.

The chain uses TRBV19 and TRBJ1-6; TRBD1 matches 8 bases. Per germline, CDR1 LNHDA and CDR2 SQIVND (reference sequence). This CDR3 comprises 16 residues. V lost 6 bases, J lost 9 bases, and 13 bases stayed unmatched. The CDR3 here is CASRGQGAIKGSPLHF. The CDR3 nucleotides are TGTGCCAGTAGAGGTCAGGGGGCGATTAAAGGTTCACCCCTCCACTTT.

CDR3 loop: CASSFWDRDSNEQFF. Written as DNA, the CDR3 is TGTGCCAGCAGCTTTTGGGACAGGGATTCGAATGAGCAGTTCTTC. The chain carries TRBV5-5 and TRBJ2-1; 9 nucleotides agree with TRBD1. The germline CDR1 and CDR2 sequences are SGHKS and YYEKEE (reference sequence). V trimming: 2 bases; J trimming: 7 bases; junction bases outside the gene matches: 7. The CDR3 sequence is 15 residues long.

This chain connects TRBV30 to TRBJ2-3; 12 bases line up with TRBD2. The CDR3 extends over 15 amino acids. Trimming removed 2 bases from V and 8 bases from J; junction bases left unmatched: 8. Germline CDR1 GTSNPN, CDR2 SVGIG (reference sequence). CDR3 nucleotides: TGTGCCTGGAGTCCCCTAGCGGGGGGGCGGGGTACGCAGTATTTT. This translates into CAWSPLAGGRGTQYF.

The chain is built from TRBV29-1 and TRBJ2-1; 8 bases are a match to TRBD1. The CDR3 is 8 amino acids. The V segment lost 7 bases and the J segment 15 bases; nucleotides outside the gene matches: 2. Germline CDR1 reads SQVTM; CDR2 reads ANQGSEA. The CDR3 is CSGGQGFF. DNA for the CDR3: TGCAGCGGCGGACAGGGGTTCTTC.

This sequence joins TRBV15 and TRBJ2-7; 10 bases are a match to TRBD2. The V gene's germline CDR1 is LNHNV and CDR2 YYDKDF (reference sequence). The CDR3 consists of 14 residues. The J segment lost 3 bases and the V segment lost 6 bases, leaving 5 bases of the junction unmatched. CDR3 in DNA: TGTGCCACCAGAATCCCTAGCGGGAGCTACGAGCAGTACTTC. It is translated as CATRIPSGSYEQYF.

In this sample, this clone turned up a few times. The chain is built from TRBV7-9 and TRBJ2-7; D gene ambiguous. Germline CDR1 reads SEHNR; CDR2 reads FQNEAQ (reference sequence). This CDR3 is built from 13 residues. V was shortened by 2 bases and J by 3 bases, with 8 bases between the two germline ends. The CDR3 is CASSLPDIYEQYF. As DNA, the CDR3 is TGTGCCAGCAGCTTACCCGACATCTACGAGCAGTACTTC.

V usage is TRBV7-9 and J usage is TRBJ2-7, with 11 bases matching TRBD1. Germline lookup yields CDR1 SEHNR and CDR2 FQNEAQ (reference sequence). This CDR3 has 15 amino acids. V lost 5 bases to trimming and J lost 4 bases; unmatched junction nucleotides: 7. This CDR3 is CASSLQGDRGYEQYF. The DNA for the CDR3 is TGTGCCAGCAGCCTACAAGGGGACAGGGGGTACGAGCAGTACTTC.

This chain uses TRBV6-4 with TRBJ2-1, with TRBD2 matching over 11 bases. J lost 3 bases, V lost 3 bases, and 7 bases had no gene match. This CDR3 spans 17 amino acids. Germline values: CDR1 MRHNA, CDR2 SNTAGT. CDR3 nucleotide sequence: TGTGCCAGCAGTGAGTTAGCGGGAGGGCCGAGCTACAATGAGCAGTTCTTC. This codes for CASSELAGGPSYNEQFF.

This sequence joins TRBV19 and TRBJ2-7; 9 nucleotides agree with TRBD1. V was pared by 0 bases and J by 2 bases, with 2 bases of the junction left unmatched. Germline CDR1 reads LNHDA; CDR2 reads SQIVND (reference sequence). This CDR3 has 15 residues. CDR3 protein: CASSIEYRGPYEQYF. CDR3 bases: TGTGCCAGTAGTATAGAGTACAGGGGGCCCTACGAGCAGTACTTC.

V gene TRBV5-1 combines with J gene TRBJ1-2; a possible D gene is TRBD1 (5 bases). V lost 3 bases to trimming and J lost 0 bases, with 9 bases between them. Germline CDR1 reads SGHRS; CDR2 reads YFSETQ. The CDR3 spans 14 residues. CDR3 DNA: TGCGCCAGCAGCTCGGGGGTAACTAACTATGGCTACACCTTC. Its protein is CASSSGVTNYGYTF.

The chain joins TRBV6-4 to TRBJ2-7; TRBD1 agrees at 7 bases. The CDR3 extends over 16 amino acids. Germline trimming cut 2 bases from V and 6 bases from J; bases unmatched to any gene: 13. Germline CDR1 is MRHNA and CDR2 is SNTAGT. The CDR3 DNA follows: TGTGCCAGCAGTGACGCCCGCGGACAGGACCTTGGCGAGCAGTACTTC. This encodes CASSDARGQDLGEQYF.

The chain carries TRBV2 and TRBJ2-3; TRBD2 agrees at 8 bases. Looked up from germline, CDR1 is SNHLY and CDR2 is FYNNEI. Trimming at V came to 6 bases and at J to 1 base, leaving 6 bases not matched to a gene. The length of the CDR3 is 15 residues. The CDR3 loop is CASSQAGAGTDTQYF. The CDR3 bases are TGTGCCAGCAGCCAAGCGGGGGCGGGCACAGATACGCAGTATTTT. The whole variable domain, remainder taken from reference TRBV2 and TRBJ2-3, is EPEVTQTPSHQVTQMGQEVILRCVPISNHLYFYWYRQILGQKVEFLVSFYNNEISEKSEIFDDQFSVERPDGSNFTLKIRSTKLEDSAMYFCASSQAGAGTDTQYFGPGTRLTVL.

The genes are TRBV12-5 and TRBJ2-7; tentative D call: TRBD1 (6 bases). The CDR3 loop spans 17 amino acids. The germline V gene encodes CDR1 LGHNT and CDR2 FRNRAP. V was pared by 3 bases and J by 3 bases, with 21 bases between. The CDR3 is CASGFPQSAGQLYEQYF. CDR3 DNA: TGTGCTAGTGGTTTCCCTCAGTCCGCCGGACAGCTCTACGAGCAGTACTTC.

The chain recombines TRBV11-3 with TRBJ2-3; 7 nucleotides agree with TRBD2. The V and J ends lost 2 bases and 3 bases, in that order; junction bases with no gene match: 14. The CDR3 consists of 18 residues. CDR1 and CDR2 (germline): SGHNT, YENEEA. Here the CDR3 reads CASSLRSAGERWTDTQYF. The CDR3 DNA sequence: TGTGCCAGCAGCTTACGGTCGGCGGGAGAACGGTGGACAGATACGCAGTATTTT.

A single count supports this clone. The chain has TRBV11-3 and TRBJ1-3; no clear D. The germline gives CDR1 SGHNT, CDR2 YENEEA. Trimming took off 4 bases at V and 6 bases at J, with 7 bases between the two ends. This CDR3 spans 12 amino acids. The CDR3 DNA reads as TGTGCCAGCAGCTCGGGTTCAAACACCATATATTTT. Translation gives CASSSGSNTIYF.

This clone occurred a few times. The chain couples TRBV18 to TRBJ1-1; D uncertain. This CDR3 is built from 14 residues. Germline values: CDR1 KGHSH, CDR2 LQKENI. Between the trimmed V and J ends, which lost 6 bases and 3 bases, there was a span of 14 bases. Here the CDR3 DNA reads TGTGCCAGCTCCCCCCGAGGGCAGGACACTGAAGCTTTCTTT. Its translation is CASSPRGQDTEAFF.

This CDR3 reads CASRDRGLGEQYF. The DNA for the CDR3 is TGCGCCAGCAGGGACAGGGGGCTGGGAGAGCAGTACTTC. The chain carries TRBV10-2 and TRBJ2-7; 11 bases are a match to TRBD1. CDR1 is WSHSY and CDR2 is SAAADI in the germline V gene. V lost 6 bases to trimming and J lost 7 bases; unmatched junction nucleotides: 5. There are 13 residues in the CDR3.